Listed below are T cell receptor beta chains from one sample, sequenced in a study of shared clonotypes between healthy human individuals. Clones were read by immunoSEQ multiplex PCR, and TCRdb kept only the in-frame ones, dropping some. The data hold around 2,000,000 clones, with 85% to 95% observed a single time. Sample: naive CD4+ T cells sorted from blood. These TCRs come from a man younger than 35 in good health. Both conserved end residues are trimmed from each CDR3.

v_call	j_call	cdr3_aa
TRBV5-1	TRBJ2-7	ASSSSSVGLSEQY
TRBV23-1	TRBJ2-3	ASSTTGTQY
TRBV10-3	TRBJ1-6	AITGTVNSPLH
TRBV30	TRBJ2-7	AWSVGGSVNEQY
TRBV9	TRBJ2-3	ASSVGSGGAADTQY
TRBV10-3	TRBJ2-7	AISEDPSGKGQY
TRBV6-6	TRBJ2-1	ASSPLTGGNNEQF
TRBV30	TRBJ2-7	AWSGLTYEQY
TRBV4-3	TRBJ2-6	ASSQNPGLAGGRGANVLT
TRBV11-3	TRBJ2-7	ASSFGTGPAYEQY
TRBV18	.	ASSPSVSYEQY
TRBV28	TRBJ2-7	ASGQGSYEQY
TRBV7-2	TRBJ1-2	ASSLYPRGLDGYT
TRBV2	TRBJ2-2	ASSSRDRLNTGELF
TRBV29-1	TRBJ1-4	SVEDGGRGEKLF
TRBV18	TRBJ1-5	ASSLTGDSNQPQH
TRBV5-1	TRBJ2-2	ASTSEGATGELF
TRBV18	TRBJ2-7	ASSPGLAGPGEQY
TRBV5-1	TRBJ2-5	ASSPVGRGLGETQY
TRBV5-5	TRBJ1-2	ASSRETGADYGYT
TRBV30	TRBJ2-7	AWSESGNEQY
TRBV20-1	TRBJ2-1	SASQGGSPF
TRBV9	TRBJ2-7	ASSLQGEAYYEQY
TRBV27	TRBJ2-1	ASSLSGSSYNEQF
TRBV7-2	TRBJ2-7	ASSLFGGRVNEQY
TRBV18	TRBJ2-5	ASSPREETQY
TRBV30	TRBJ2-5	AWSGGQGLLRETQY
TRBV7-9	TRBJ1-4	ASSFGVDGEKLF
TRBV5-1	TRBJ2-3	ASSPVGGAKDTQY
TRBV9	TRBJ1-1	ASSVDPGGGTEAF
TRBV30	TRBJ2-2	AWSVNGELF
TRBV11-2	TRBJ1-2	ASSLEGRNYGYT
TRBV28	TRBJ2-6	ASMDTSGANVLT
TRBV5-1	TRBJ2-3	ASSLSLAATDTQY
TRBV30	TRBJ2-7	AWSRQGLGEQY
TRBV27	TRBJ2-3	ASSLTSGGHRGRDTQY
TRBV6-5	TRBJ1-1	ASSSGQATNTEAF
TRBV6-1	TRBJ2-7	ASNPTTPLLGVEY
TRBV11-3	TRBJ2-7	ASSLRGEEQY
TRBV9	TRBJ2-2	ASSVEPISTGELF
TRBV7-9	TRBJ2-5	ASSSATGRETQY
TRBV6-1	.	ASSGLAAVSSGEQY
TRBV5-1	TRBJ2-5	ASSLAGNNYQETQY
TRBV10-1	TRBJ1-1	ASSETGIGNTEAF
TRBV19	TRBJ1-1	ASTTGGTEAF
TRBV5-4	TRBJ2-7	ASSLGGGSYEQY
TRBV7-2	TRBJ2-1	ASSIDSYEQF
TRBV6-1	TRBJ2-7	ASREMTSRTYEQY
TRBV6-6	TRBJ1-2	ASRLGLDNYGYT
TRBV13	TRBJ2-1	ASSLEGAEEYNEQF
TRBV4-1	TRBJ2-1	ASSRRLAEYNEQF
TRBV30	TRBJ1-1	AWIQGAKNTEAF